The sequence of this T cell receptor (beta chain) was determined in a study of regulatory T cells. Study-wide findings and caveats: In CD3G-deficient patients, conventional CD4+ T cells were enriched for hydrophobic CDR3 residues at positions 6 and 7. Skewed V and J usage and few unique V-J pairs marked patient repertoires, most in Tregs.

On this clone: Its antigen is unidentified.

At testing, patients were 2 to 39 years old, with reduced naive and increased memory T-cell proportions. CD4+ T cells were divided by sorting: CD25-high CD127-low Tregs, CD25-low CD127-high conventional cells. Amplification used 52 TRBV primers and 13 TRBJ primers. TCRdb keeps only in-frame clones here, not all; method: immunoSEQ multiplex PCR. In the table there are more than 25,000 clones, just under 95% of which are singletons. The specimen sequenced was conventional CD4+ T cells sorted from blood. This TCR was recovered from a person aged 18 to 29 with CD3G deficiency.

The CDR3 region has the DNA TGTGCCAGCAGCTACTCCCTCACAGATACGCAGTATTTT. Translating it yields CASSYSLTDTQYF. The chain couples TRBV11-1 to TRBJ2-3; D uncertain. The germline V gene has CDR1 SGHAT and CDR2 FQDESV (reference sequence). The CDR3 sequence is 13 residues long. Trimming pared 4 bases from V and 2 bases from J, leaving 7 bases between.